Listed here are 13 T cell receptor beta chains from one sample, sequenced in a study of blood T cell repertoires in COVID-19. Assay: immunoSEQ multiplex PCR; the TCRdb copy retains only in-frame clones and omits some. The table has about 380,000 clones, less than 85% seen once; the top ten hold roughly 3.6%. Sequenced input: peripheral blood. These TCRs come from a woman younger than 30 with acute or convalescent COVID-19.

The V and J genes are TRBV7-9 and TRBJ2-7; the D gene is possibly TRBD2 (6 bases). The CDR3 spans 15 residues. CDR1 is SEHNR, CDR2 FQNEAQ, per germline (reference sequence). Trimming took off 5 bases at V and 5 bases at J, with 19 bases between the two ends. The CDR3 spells CASSPLNGEVNEQYF. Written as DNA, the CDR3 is TGTGCCAGCAGCCCCTTAAACGGGGAGGTGAACGAGCAGTACTTC. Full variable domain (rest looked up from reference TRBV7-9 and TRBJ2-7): DTGVSQNPRHKITKRGQNVTFRCDPISEHNRLYWYRQTLGQGPEFLTYFQNEAQLEKSRLLSDRFSAERPKGSFSTLEIQRTEQGDSAMYLCASSPLNGEVNEQYFGPGTRLTVT.

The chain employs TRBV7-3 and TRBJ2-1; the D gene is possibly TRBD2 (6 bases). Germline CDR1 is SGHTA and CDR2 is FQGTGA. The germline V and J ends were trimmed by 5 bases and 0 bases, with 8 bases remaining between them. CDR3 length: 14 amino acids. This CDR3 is CASSRDSSYNEQFF. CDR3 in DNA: TGTGCCAGCAGCCGGGACTCCTCCTACAATGAGCAGTTCTTC.

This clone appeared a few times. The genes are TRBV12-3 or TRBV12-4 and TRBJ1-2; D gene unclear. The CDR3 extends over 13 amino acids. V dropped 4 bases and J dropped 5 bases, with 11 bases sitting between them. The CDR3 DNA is TGTGCCAGCAGTTCCGGACGGGAGTATGGCTACACCTTC. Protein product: CASSSGREYGYTF.

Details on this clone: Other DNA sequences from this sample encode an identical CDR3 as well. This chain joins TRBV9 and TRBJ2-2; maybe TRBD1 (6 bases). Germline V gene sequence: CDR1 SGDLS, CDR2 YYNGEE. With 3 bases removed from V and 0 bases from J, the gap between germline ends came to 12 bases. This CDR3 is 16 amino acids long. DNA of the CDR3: TGTGCCAGCAGCGCTCTCGGACAGACGAACACCGGGGAGCTGTTTTTT. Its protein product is CASSALGQTNTGELFF.

CDR3 region: CASSELGTVFTYEQYF. The CDR3 bases are TGTGCCAGCAGTGAGTTAGGGACAGTTTTCACCTACGAGCAGTACTTC. The V call is TRBV2, the J call TRBJ2-7, with 7 bases matching TRBD1. The CDR3 runs to 16 residues. Germline trimming cut 3 bases from V and 2 bases from J; bases unmatched to any gene: 10. CDR1 SNHLY and CDR2 FYNNEI come from the germline V gene.

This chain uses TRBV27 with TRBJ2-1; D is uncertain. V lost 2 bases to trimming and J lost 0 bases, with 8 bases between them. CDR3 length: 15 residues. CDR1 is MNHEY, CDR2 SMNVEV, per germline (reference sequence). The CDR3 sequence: CASSLVLSSYNEQFF. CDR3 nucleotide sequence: TGTGCCAGCAGTTTAGTCTTGAGCTCCTACAATGAGCAGTTCTTC.

In DNA, the CDR3 is TGTGCCAGCAGCGTAGACCCGAAGGGGGAAAAACTGTTTTTT. It codes for CASSVDPKGEKLFF. This chain joins TRBV9 and TRBJ1-4; tentatively, D is TRBD1 (5 bases). This CDR3 has 14 amino acids. Deletions cut 0 bases from V and 8 bases from J, with 11 bases between. The germline gives CDR1 SGDLS, CDR2 YYNGEE.

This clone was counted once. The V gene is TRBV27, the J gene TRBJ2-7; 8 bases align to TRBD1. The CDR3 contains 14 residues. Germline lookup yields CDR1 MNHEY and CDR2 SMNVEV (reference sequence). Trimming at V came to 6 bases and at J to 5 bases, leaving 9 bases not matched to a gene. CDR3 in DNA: TGTGCCAGCAGCATTCAGGGGGCGGGGAACGAGCAGTACTTC. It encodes CASSIQGAGNEQYF.

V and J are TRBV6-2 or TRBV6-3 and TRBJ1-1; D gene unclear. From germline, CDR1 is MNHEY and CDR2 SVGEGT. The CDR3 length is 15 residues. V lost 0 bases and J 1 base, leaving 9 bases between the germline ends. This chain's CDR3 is CASSYSESRNTEAFF. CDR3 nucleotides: TGTGCCAGCAGTTACTCAGAATCCAGGAACACTGAAGCTTTCTTT.

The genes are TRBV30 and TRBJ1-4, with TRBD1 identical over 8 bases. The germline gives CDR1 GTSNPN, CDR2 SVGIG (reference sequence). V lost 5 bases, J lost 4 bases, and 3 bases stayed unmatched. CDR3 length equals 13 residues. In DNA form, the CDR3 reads TGTGCCTGGGGACAGGGCCGTAATGAAAAACTGTTTTTT. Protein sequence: CAWGQGRNEKLFF.

The CDR3 DNA follows: TGTGCTAGTGGTTTTTACGGGGGGAACACTGAAGCTTTCTTT. This sequence encodes CASGFYGGNTEAFF. The rearrangement joins TRBV12-5 to TRBJ1-1; perhaps TRBD1 as D (5 bases). There are 14 residues in the CDR3. Germline lookup yields CDR1 LGHNT and CDR2 FRNRAP. V lost 3 bases and J lost 1, with 9 bases in between.

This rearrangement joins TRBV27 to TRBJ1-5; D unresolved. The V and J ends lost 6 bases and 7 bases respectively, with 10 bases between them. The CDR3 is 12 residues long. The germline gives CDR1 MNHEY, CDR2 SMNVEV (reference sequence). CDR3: CASSSTQQPQHF. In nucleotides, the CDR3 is TGTGCCAGCAGCTCGACTCAGCAGCCCCAGCATTTT.

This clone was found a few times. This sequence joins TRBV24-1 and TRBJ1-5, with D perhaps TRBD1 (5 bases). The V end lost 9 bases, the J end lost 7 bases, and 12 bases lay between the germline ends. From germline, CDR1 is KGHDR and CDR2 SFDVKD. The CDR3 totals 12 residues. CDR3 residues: CATRPKGQPQHF. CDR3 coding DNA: TGTGCCACCCGCCCCAAGGGGCAGCCCCAGCATTTT.